The rows below give T cell receptor beta chains drawn from one sample of a study of shared clonotypes between healthy human individuals. Libraries were prepared by immunoSEQ multiplex PCR; TCRdb keeps only in-frame clonotypes and omits some of them. The repertoire holds 1 million to 1.3 million clones, with approximately 80% as singletons. Sequenced input: memory CD4+ T cells from PBMCs. Source of these receptors: a man aged 18 to 29 in good health. Some clones in this sample may be carry-over from other donors' samples. Both conserved end residues are part of each CDR3. A D gene is named only where the DNA matches it firmly. Part of the rows lack a size; the others show once, few, many or a class for expanded clones.

D gene: -
CDR3 length: 16
V gene: TRBV6-1
J gene: TRBJ1-4
clone size: once
CDR3 DNA: TGTGCCAGCAGTGATTCCTACCACGTTCAGTTGGAAAAACTGTTTTTT
CDR3 protein: CASSDSYHVQLEKLFF

D gene: TRBD1
CDR3 length: 13
V gene: TRBV6-5
J gene: TRBJ2-7
clone size: once
CDR3 DNA: TGTGCCAGCAGTCGGACAGGGCCCTACGAGCAGTACTTC
CDR3 protein: CASSRTGPYEQYF

D gene: -
CDR3 length: 15
V gene: TRBV6-4
J gene: TRBJ2-3
clone size: -
CDR3 DNA: TGTGCCAGCAGTGTGAGCGGTACCAGCACAGATACGCAGTATTTT
CDR3 protein: CASSVSGTSTDTQYF

D gene: TRBD2
CDR3 length: 15
V gene: TRBV7-7
J gene: TRBJ2-3
clone size: -
CDR3 DNA: TGTGCCAGCAGCCCGCTAGCGGGGTACACAGATACGCAGTATTTT
CDR3 protein: CASSPLAGYTDTQYF

D gene: -
CDR3 length: 13
V gene: TRBV19
J gene: TRBJ2-3
clone size: -
CDR3 DNA: TGTGCCAGTAGACAAGCTAGCACAGATACGCAGTATTTT
CDR3 protein: CASRQASTDTQYF

D gene: -
CDR3 length: 15
V gene: TRBV4-1
J gene: TRBJ2-7
clone size: -
CDR3 DNA: TGCGCCAGCAGCCAAGACCGTTCATACGGGTACGAGCAGTACTTC
CDR3 protein: CASSQDRSYGYEQYF

D gene: -
CDR3 length: 14
V gene: TRBV29-1
J gene: TRBJ1-1
clone size: -
CDR3 DNA: TGCAGCGTGGGCCTAGGTACATCGAACACTGAAGCTTTCTTT
CDR3 protein: CSVGLGTSNTEAFF

D gene: TRBD2
CDR3 length: 16
V gene: TRBV7-6
J gene: TRBJ2-3
clone size: -
CDR3 DNA: TGTGCCAGCAGCTTGGAAAGCGGGGGGATCAGGGATACGCAGTATTTT
CDR3 protein: CASSLESGGIRDTQYF

D gene: -
CDR3 length: 15
V gene: TRBV2
J gene: TRBJ2-5
clone size: -
CDR3 DNA: TGTGCCAGCAGTGAATTGCAGGGTGTGGTAAAGACCCAGTACTTC
CDR3 protein: CASSELQGVVKTQYF

D gene: TRBD1
CDR3 length: 13
V gene: TRBV19
J gene: TRBJ1-5
clone size: few
CDR3 DNA: TGTGCCAGCGGACAGGCTAGCAATCAGCCCCAGCATTTT
CDR3 protein: CASGQASNQPQHF

D gene: -
CDR3 length: 15
V gene: TRBV5-5
J gene: TRBJ1-3
clone size: -
CDR3 DNA: TGTGCCAGCAGCTTGGAACCGACTGAAGGAAACACCATATATTTT
CDR3 protein: CASSLEPTEGNTIYF

D gene: -
CDR3 length: 13
V gene: TRBV2
J gene: TRBJ1-1
clone size: -
CDR3 DNA: TGTGCCAGCAGTGTCCGGGGGGGCAGCGAAGCTTTCTTT
CDR3 protein: CASSVRGGSEAFF

D gene: -
CDR3 length: 15
V gene: TRBV5-4
J gene: TRBJ2-2
clone size: -
CDR3 DNA: TGTGCCAGCAGCATGCAGTGGGGGGTCACCGGGGAGCTGTTTTTT
CDR3 protein: CASSMQWGVTGELFF

D gene: -
CDR3 length: 14
V gene: TRBV5-1
J gene: TRBJ1-1
clone size: -
CDR3 DNA: TGCGCCAGCAGCTTGGGGGCAGCGAACACTGAAGCTTTCTTT
CDR3 protein: CASSLGAANTEAFF

D gene: -
CDR3 length: 13
V gene: TRBV19
J gene: TRBJ2-5
clone size: -
CDR3 DNA: TGTGCCAGTAGTCCCAGGGGTTGGGAGACCCAGTACTTC
CDR3 protein: CASSPRGWETQYF

D gene: -
CDR3 length: 13
V gene: TRBV7-9
J gene: TRBJ2-1
clone size: -
CDR3 DNA: TGTGCCAGCAGCCCCGGTCCCTACAATGAGCAGTTCTTC
CDR3 protein: CASSPGPYNEQFF

D gene: TRBD1
CDR3 length: 15
V gene: TRBV6-6
J gene: TRBJ1-2
clone size: -
CDR3 DNA: TGTGCCAGCACTCCGCCGGGACAGGGGAATTATGGCTACACCTTC
CDR3 protein: CASTPPGQGNYGYTF

D gene: TRBD1
CDR3 length: 14
V gene: TRBV27
J gene: TRBJ1-1
clone size: once
CDR3 DNA: TGTGCCAGCAGGTACGACAGGGGTTACACTGAAGCTTTCTTT
CDR3 protein: CASRYDRGYTEAFF

D gene: TRBD2
CDR3 length: 16
V gene: TRBV5-1
J gene: TRBJ2-7
clone size: -
CDR3 DNA: TGCGCCAGCAGCTTTACGACTAGCGGGCCCTCCTACGAGCAGTACTTC
CDR3 protein: CASSFTTSGPSYEQYF

D gene: TRBD1
CDR3 length: 15
V gene: TRBV9
J gene: TRBJ2-7
clone size: -
CDR3 DNA: TGTGCCAGCAGCGTTGGGACAGGGGACCCCTACGAGCAGTACTTC
CDR3 protein: CASSVGTGDPYEQYF

D gene: TRBD2
CDR3 length: 15
V gene: TRBV27
J gene: TRBJ2-7
clone size: -
CDR3 DNA: TGTGCCAGCAGAGATTCCACTAGCGGGAGGTACGAGCAGTACTTC
CDR3 protein: CASRDSTSGRYEQYF

D gene: TRBD1
CDR3 length: 15
V gene: TRBV29-1
J gene: TRBJ2-1
clone size: -
CDR3 DNA: TGCAGCGTTGCCGACCGGGACAGGCTCTACAATGAGCAGTTCTTC
CDR3 protein: CSVADRDRLYNEQFF

D gene: -
CDR3 length: 11
V gene: TRBV25-1
J gene: TRBJ2-3
clone size: many
CDR3 DNA: TGTGCCAGCAGTGACATCGGTACGCAGTATTTT
CDR3 protein: CASSDIGTQYF

D gene: TRBD1
CDR3 length: 16
V gene: TRBV4-1
J gene: TRBJ1-4
clone size: -
CDR3 DNA: TGCGCCAGCAGCCAAGATCGGACAGGGTCTAATGAAAAACTGTTTTTT
CDR3 protein: CASSQDRTGSNEKLFF

D gene: TRBD1
CDR3 length: 19
V gene: TRBV18
J gene: TRBJ2-1
clone size: -
CDR3 DNA: TGTGCCAGCTCACCACAAATCCTTTCCGGGACAGGGGGCGAGTATGAGCAGTTCTTC
CDR3 protein: CASSPQILSGTGGEYEQFF

D gene: -
CDR3 length: 14
V gene: TRBV7-9
J gene: TRBJ2-2
clone size: -
CDR3 DNA: TGTGCCAGCAGCCGAATACAAGGTTCCGGGGAGCTGTTTTTT
CDR3 protein: CASSRIQGSGELFF

D gene: TRBD1
CDR3 length: 15
V gene: TRBV19
J gene: TRBJ1-2
clone size: -
CDR3 DNA: TGTGCCAGTAGTGAGCCGGGACAGGGGGGCTATGGCTACACCTTC
CDR3 protein: CASSEPGQGGYGYTF

D gene: -
CDR3 length: 14
V gene: TRBV6-5
J gene: TRBJ1-2
clone size: few
CDR3 DNA: TGTGCCAGCAGGCAGACCAAAAATGCCTATGGCTACACCTTC
CDR3 protein: CASRQTKNAYGYTF

D gene: -
CDR3 length: 15
V gene: TRBV28
J gene: TRBJ1-1
clone size: once
CDR3 DNA: TGTGCCAGCAGTTCACCCGGGACATCAGAATCTGAAGCTTTCTTT
CDR3 protein: CASSSPGTSESEAFF

D gene: -
CDR3 length: 14
V gene: TRBV2
J gene: TRBJ2-7
clone size: -
CDR3 DNA: TGTGCCAGCGTCGTCCGGACCTCCTCCTACGAGCAGTACTTC
CDR3 protein: CASVVRTSSYEQYF

D gene: TRBD2
CDR3 length: 14
V gene: TRBV4-3
J gene: TRBJ2-7
clone size: -
CDR3 DNA: TGCGCCAGCAGCCGAGCGGGAGGGGCCTACGAGCAGTACTTC
CDR3 protein: CASSRAGGAYEQYF

D gene: TRBD2
CDR3 length: 15
V gene: TRBV27
J gene: TRBJ2-1
clone size: -
CDR3 DNA: TGTGCCAGCAGTTCGCGGACTAGCGGCAGCAATGAGCAGTTCTTC
CDR3 protein: CASSSRTSGSNEQFF

D gene: -
CDR3 length: 11
V gene: TRBV30
J gene: TRBJ2-2
clone size: -
CDR3 DNA: TGTGCCTGGAGACAGCAATTGGAGCTGTTTTTT
CDR3 protein: CAWRQQLELFF

D gene: TRBD1
CDR3 length: 14
V gene: TRBV18
J gene: TRBJ1-1
clone size: once
CDR3 DNA: TGTGCCAGCTCACCTAGGACAGGGTGGACTGAAGCTTTCTTT
CDR3 protein: CASSPRTGWTEAFF

D gene: TRBD1
CDR3 length: 16
V gene: TRBV27
J gene: TRBJ2-3
clone size: -
CDR3 DNA: TGTGCCAGCAGTCCTAGGGACAGTTCTAGCACAGATACGCAGTATTTT
CDR3 protein: CASSPRDSSSTDTQYF

D gene: TRBD2
CDR3 length: 15
V gene: TRBV10-2
J gene: TRBJ2-2
clone size: once
CDR3 DNA: TGCGCCAGCAGGGACCGAGCGGGAGGTGGCGGGGAGCTGTTTTTT
CDR3 protein: CASRDRAGGGGELFF

D gene: -
CDR3 length: 13
V gene: TRBV9
J gene: TRBJ2-3
clone size: -
CDR3 DNA: TGTGCCAGCGGGCGTGAGTCGGGTGATACGCAGTATTTT
CDR3 protein: CASGRESGDTQYF

D gene: -
CDR3 length: 14
V gene: TRBV9
J gene: TRBJ1-1
clone size: -
CDR3 DNA: TGTGCCAGCAGCCCGGAGATTAGGGTCACTGAAGCTTTCTTT
CDR3 protein: CASSPEIRVTEAFF

D gene: -
CDR3 length: 14
V gene: TRBV28
J gene: TRBJ1-2
clone size: -
CDR3 DNA: TGTGCCAGCAAGCAACGGCCTGATCTAGCCGGCTACACCTTC
CDR3 protein: CASKQRPDLAGYTF

D gene: TRBD1
CDR3 length: 12
V gene: TRBV5-1
J gene: TRBJ1-2
clone size: -
CDR3 DNA: TGCGCCACCCGACAGGGCAGTTATGGCTACACCTTC
CDR3 protein: CATRQGSYGYTF

D gene: TRBD1
CDR3 length: 13
V gene: TRBV5-1
J gene: TRBJ2-5
clone size: -
CDR3 DNA: TGCGCCAGCTCTGGACAGGGCCAAGAGACCCAGTACTTC
CDR3 protein: CASSGQGQETQYF

D gene: TRBD2
CDR3 length: 16
V gene: TRBV7-7
J gene: TRBJ2-2
clone size: once
CDR3 DNA: TGTGCCAGCAGCCCAACTAGCGGGAGGGGCACCGGGGAGCTGTTTTTT
CDR3 protein: CASSPTSGRGTGELFF

D gene: TRBD1
CDR3 length: 13
V gene: TRBV7-2
J gene: TRBJ2-1
clone size: few
CDR3 DNA: TGTGCCAGCAGCTTCGGCCCCGACAGGGGACAGTTCTTC
CDR3 protein: CASSFGPDRGQFF

D gene: TRBD1
CDR3 length: 11
V gene: TRBV29-1
J gene: TRBJ1-1
clone size: -
CDR3 DNA: TGCAGCGCCGCGGGGGACAGTAAAGCTTTCTTT
CDR3 protein: CSAAGDSKAFF

D gene: -
CDR3 length: 14
V gene: TRBV2
J gene: TRBJ1-1
clone size: -
CDR3 DNA: TGTGCCACGAGGAGGGGGTTGGGAGTCACTGAAGCTTTCTTT
CDR3 protein: CATRRGLGVTEAFF

D gene: TRBD1
CDR3 length: 13
V gene: TRBV5-1
J gene: TRBJ1-1
clone size: -
CDR3 DNA: TGCGCCAGCAGCTTGGGGAGGGACAGTGAAGCTTTCTTT
CDR3 protein: CASSLGRDSEAFF

D gene: -
CDR3 length: 15
V gene: TRBV28
J gene: TRBJ2-7
clone size: -
CDR3 DNA: TGTGCCAGCAGTCCCCCGGGGGCGGACTCTTACGAGCAGTACTTC
CDR3 protein: CASSPPGADSYEQYF

D gene: -
CDR3 length: 18
V gene: TRBV18
J gene: TRBJ2-2
clone size: -
CDR3 DNA: TGTGCCAGCTCACCACGTGGCAGGCAGGGTACGAACACCGGGGAGCTGTTTTTT
CDR3 protein: CASSPRGRQGTNTGELFF

D gene: -
CDR3 length: 13
V gene: TRBV10-3
J gene: TRBJ1-2
clone size: -
CDR3 DNA: TGTGCCATCAGTGAGTCGATGGGAGAAGGCTACACCTTC
CDR3 protein: CAISESMGEGYTF

D gene: TRBD1
CDR3 length: 13
V gene: TRBV18
J gene: TRBJ1-2
clone size: -
CDR3 DNA: TGTGCCAGCTCACGCGGGACAGACTATGGCTACACCTTC
CDR3 protein: CASSRGTDYGYTF

D gene: TRBD1
CDR3 length: 12
V gene: TRBV10-2
J gene: TRBJ2-1
clone size: -
CDR3 DNA: TGCGCCAGCACTGGGACAGTCAATGAGCAGTTCTTC
CDR3 protein: CASTGTVNEQFF

D gene: -
CDR3 length: 12
V gene: TRBV18
J gene: TRBJ2-5
clone size: -
CDR3 DNA: TGTGCCAGCTCAAGGGGTGGAGAGACCCAGTACTTC
CDR3 protein: CASSRGGETQYF

D gene: -
CDR3 length: 13
V gene: TRBV18
J gene: TRBJ2-7
clone size: -
CDR3 DNA: TGTGCCAGCTCACCACCGGTGGTCTTCGAGCAGTACTTC
CDR3 protein: CASSPPVVFEQYF

D gene: -
CDR3 length: 16
V gene: TRBV19
J gene: TRBJ2-3
clone size: -
CDR3 DNA: TGTGCCAGTAGTTCCCCCCGGGGGCAAGGCACAGATACGCAGTATTTT
CDR3 protein: CASSSPRGQGTDTQYF

D gene: -
CDR3 length: 13
V gene: TRBV5-1
J gene: TRBJ2-5
clone size: -
CDR3 DNA: TGCGCCAGCAGCTTGGGAGCGGTGGAGACCCAGTACTTC
CDR3 protein: CASSLGAVETQYF

D gene: -
CDR3 length: 17
V gene: TRBV19
J gene: TRBJ1-5
clone size: -
CDR3 DNA: TGTGCCAGTAGTCCCGACTTTGCCTGGGAGAGCAATCAGCCCCAGCATTTT
CDR3 protein: CASSPDFAWESNQPQHF

D gene: -
CDR3 length: 13
V gene: TRBV30
J gene: TRBJ2-7
clone size: -
CDR3 DNA: TGTGCCTGGAGTGTGGTGGGGAAGTACGAGCAGTACTTC
CDR3 protein: CAWSVVGKYEQYF

D gene: -
CDR3 length: 13
V gene: TRBV4-1
J gene: TRBJ1-5
clone size: -
CDR3 DNA: TGCGCCAGCAGCCGAATCCTGGGCAGGGCCCAGCATTTT
CDR3 protein: CASSRILGRAQHF

D gene: -
CDR3 length: 11
V gene: TRBV6-6
J gene: TRBJ1-2
clone size: -
CDR3 DNA: TGTGCCAGCAGCCCGGTTTATGGCTACACCTTC
CDR3 protein: CASSPVYGYTF